The clone carrying this TCR beta chain was observed a few times. Germline values: CDR1 SGHRS, CDR2 YFSETQ. J was trimmed by 5 bases and V by 0 bases; bases with no gene match: 13. CDR3 length: 18 amino acids. This entry comes from a study of cytomegalovirus exposure and HLA in healthy donors. PCR was performed using 60 Vbeta and 13 Jbeta primers. Sequenced by immunoSEQ multiplex PCR; TCRdb stores in-frame clones only, minus some. The repertoire consists of roughly 170,000 clones, with under 80% occurring once and the leading ten covering around 14%. The receptor comes from a woman aged 45-59 years in good health and CMV-seropositive. Sequenced material: PBMCs. The chain uses TRBV5-1 and TRBJ2-5; TRBD2 agrees at 10 bases. The CDR3 nucleotides read TGCGCCAGCAGCTTGGCCAGCCAGCGGGGGGGAAGAACTGAGACCCAGTACTTC. It is translated as CASSLASQRGGRTETQYF.